This TCR beta chain was profiled in a study of blood T cells in healthy people across ages. Caucasian, healthy and from Russia, the donors were aged between 6 and 90. No fewer than 7 million PBMCs went into each sample. In its sample, this clonotype was seen a few times. Antigen unknown. The V end lost 0 bases, the J end lost 5 bases, and 10 bases lay between the germline ends. The CDR3 is 14 amino acids. The germline CDR1 and CDR2 sequences are SEHNR and FQNEAQ (reference sequence). Combining a sample-barcoded 5' primer with a J-beta primer mix, a second PCR ran for roughly 6 to 12 cycles. Tagging of each cDNA molecule was performed by a template-switch adaptor with 12 random nucleotides. TCRdb analysed the 5' RACE reads with MiXCR anew, one entry per CDR3 protein. Here the sample spans about 720,000 distinct CDR3 sequences, approximately 21% being singletons. General study findings and limits: TCR beta diversity, measured per million T cells, fell in a roughly linear way with age.

The chain links TRBV7-9 to TRBJ1-2; D perhaps matches TRBD1 (6 bases). Specimen: blood. This receptor was taken from a man aged 65-85 years in good health. Here the CDR3 DNA reads TGTGCCAGCAGCTTAGCGGGGGCTCTATATGGCTACACCTTC. This codes for CASSLAGALYGYTF.